Listed below are T cell receptor beta chains from one sample, sequenced in a study of persistence of HIV-infected CD4 T cells. No antigens are known for them. TCRdb's table, derived via immunoSEQ multiplex PCR, lists solely in-frame clones and lacks some. Of over 60,000 clones listed, 65% to 75% were seen once; the top ten hold roughly 1.8%. This material consisted of CD4+ T cells sorted from PBMCs after approximately 19-hour stimulation, taken from a patient who received antiretroviral therapy. The receptors derive from an adult man with HIV who was CMV-seropositive. The CDR3 runs from the conserved cysteine through the conserved F or W. Fields, in order: V gene, CDR3 protein.

V gene: TRBV5-1; CDR3 protein: CASSLGEGRGVGATDTQYF
V gene: TRBV5-1; CDR3 protein: CASRWEASTDTQYF
V gene: TRBV5-1; CDR3 protein: CASSPRTQGEQFF
V gene: TRBV28; CDR3 protein: CASSQAGPIKNEQYF
V gene: TRBV7-9; CDR3 protein: CASSPRTGNTGELFF
V gene: TRBV7-8; CDR3 protein: CASSLGTGLSGNTIYF
V gene: TRBV11-2; CDR3 protein: CASSQVAGGWISTDTQYF
V gene: TRBV27; CDR3 protein: CASSLNFGTTETQYF
V gene: TRBV20-1; CDR3 protein: CSASPHNTEAFF
V gene: TRBV3-1/TRBV3-2; CDR3 protein: CASSYPLGEQYF